The rows below give T cell receptor beta chains drawn from one sample of a study of OX40 agonist ivuxolimab in advanced cancers. Generated by immunoSEQ multiplex PCR, the TCRdb table keeps only in-frame clones and is missing some. The sample includes 20,000 to 25,000 clones, 70% to 90% of them seen just once. Material: CD4+ or CD8+ T cells sorted from blood, obtained in a trial of the OX40 agonist ivuxolimab. Source of these receptors: an adult with an advanced solid tumor such as melanoma, head and neck, liver or kidney cancer. Each CDR3 is given with its conserved first and last residue. The D gene is left open where the match is weak. Where a row states a size, it is once, few, many or the class of an expanded clone; other rows omit it.

-	-	TRBV14	TRBJ2-7	CASSQGAAGSSYEQYF	TGTGCCAGCAGCCAAGGGGCGGCAGGAAGCTCCTACGAGCAGTACTTC
-	-	TRBV5-4	TRBJ1-1	CASSLMNTEAFF	TGTGCCAGCAGCCTTATGAACACTGAAGCTTTCTTT
-	-	TRBV4-1	TRBJ1-4	CASSPREEEKLFF	TGCGCCAGCAGCCCCAGGGAGGAGGAAAAACTGTTTTTT
few	TRBD1	TRBV28	TRBJ2-7	CASSFQGAYEQYF	TGTGCCAGCAGTTTTCAGGGGGCCTACGAGCAGTACTTC
-	-	TRBV7-2	TRBJ2-7	CASSPTFWSSYEQYF	TGTGCCAGCAGCCCCACTTTCTGGAGCTCCTACGAGCAGTACTTC
-	TRBD2	TRBV7-9	TRBJ2-5	CASSPGDPGGETQYF	TGTGCCAGCAGCCCAGGTGACCCGGGGGGGGAGACCCAGTACTTC
-	TRBD2	TRBV5-6	TRBJ2-5	CASSLGVLAGAQETQYF	TGTGCCAGCAGCTTGGGGGTCCTAGCGGGGGCCCAAGAGACCCAGTACTTC
few	TRBD2	TRBV11-3	TRBJ2-1	CASSLETGGSYNEQFF	TGTGCCAGCAGCTTAGAGACGGGGGGCTCCTACAATGAGCAGTTCTTC
once	-	TRBV4-3	TRBJ1-1	CASSQDVLGDTEAFF	TGCGCCAGCAGCCAAGATGTGTTAGGGGACACTGAAGCTTTCTTT
once	-	TRBV27	TRBJ2-1	CASGDGLQAVKNEQFF	TGTGCCAGCGGAGACGGCCTACAAGCGGTAAAGAATGAGCAGTTCTTC
-	TRBD2	TRBV9	TRBJ2-2	CASSVGASGSGELFF	TGTGCCAGCAGCGTAGGGGCTAGCGGGAGCGGGGAGCTGTTTTTT
-	-	TRBV5-1	TRBJ2-1	CASSLGQSSYNEQFF	TGCGCCAGCAGCTTGGGTCAGAGCTCCTACAATGAGCAGTTCTTC
-	-	TRBV11-3	TRBJ1-1	CASSLGGNTEAFF	TGTGCCAGCAGCTTAGGGGGGAACACTGAAGCTTTCTTT
-	-	TRBV29-1	TRBJ2-3	CSVAGEVVDTQYF	TGCAGCGTGGCGGGTGAAGTAGTGGATACGCAGTATTTT
-	TRBD2	TRBV4-1	TRBJ2-1	CASSQLGLAGGGVYNEQFF	TGCGCCAGCAGCCAACTCGGACTAGCGGGAGGTGGGGTTTACAATGAGCAGTTCTTC
-	-	TRBV19	TRBJ1-3	CASSTLTRNTIYF	TGTGCCAGTAGTACTCTGACCCGAAACACCATATATTTT
-	-	TRBV29-1	TRBJ2-1	CSVERPLVAYEQFF	TGCAGCGTTGAACGGCCTCTTGTGGCTTATGAGCAGTTCTTC
-	TRBD1	TRBV7-6	TRBJ2-7	CASSDAGTGVYEQYF	TGTGCCAGCAGCGACGCCGGGACAGGGGTATACGAGCAGTACTTC
once	TRBD1	TRBV6-5	TRBJ1-2	CASSYSGTGHGYTF	TGTGCCAGCAGTTACTCCGGGACAGGGCATGGCTACACCTTC
-	-	TRBV6-5	TRBJ2-3	CASSYPGRTDTQYF	TGTGCCAGCAGTTACCCCGGGAGAACAGATACGCAGTATTTT
medium-sized	-	TRBV28	TRBJ2-1	CASSLTGSNYNEQFF	TGTGCCAGCAGTTTAACGGGATCCAACTACAATGAGCAGTTCTTC
-	TRBD2	TRBV19	TRBJ2-5	CASSISGTSGSETQYF	TGTGCCAGTAGTATATCCGGGACTAGCGGGAGTGAGACCCAGTACTTC
-	TRBD1	TRBV2	TRBJ2-7	CASSSGQVAPSEQYF	TGTGCCAGCAGTTCTGGACAGGTAGCCCCTAGCGAGCAGTACTTC
once	TRBD2	TRBV27	TRBJ2-7	CASSFSGRAYEQYF	TGTGCCAGCAGTTTTAGCGGGAGGGCTTACGAGCAGTACTTC
-	TRBD2	TRBV28	TRBJ2-7	CASSGGVLSLSYEQYF	TGTGCCAGCAGTGGGGGGGTCCTCTCCCTCTCCTACGAGCAGTACTTC
-	-	TRBV5-8	TRBJ2-1	CASSLQGGAADEQFF	TGTGCCAGCAGCTTACAGGGTGGGGCAGCGGATGAGCAGTTCTTC
-	-	TRBV7-9	TRBJ2-7	CASSFEGGNEQYF	TGTGCCAGCAGCTTTGAGGGCGGGAACGAGCAGTACTTC
-	-	TRBV6-1	TRBJ2-7	CASSELGSYEQYF	TGTGCCAGCAGTGAACTGGGGTCCTACGAGCAGTACTTC
-	-	TRBV5-5	TRBJ1-4	CASSLVQGDEKLFF	TGTGCCAGCAGCTTGGTTCAGGGAGATGAAAAACTGTTTTTT
-	TRBD1	TRBV4-1	TRBJ2-1	CASSPQGAYNEQFF	TGCGCCAGCAGCCCCCAGGGGGCGTACAATGAGCAGTTCTTC
-	TRBD2	TRBV4-3	TRBJ2-7	CASSQGRRGSSYEQYF	TGCGCCAGCAGCCAGGGGAGGCGGGGGAGCTCCTACGAGCAGTACTTC
-	-	TRBV7-2	TRBJ2-1	CASSVRDDSYNEQFF	TGTGCCAGCAGCGTCAGGGATGACTCCTACAATGAGCAGTTCTTC
-	TRBD1	TRBV19	TRBJ2-7	CASSQGTGGVYEQYF	TGTGCCAGTAGTCAAGGGACAGGGGGAGTCTACGAGCAGTACTTC
-	-	TRBV10-3	TRBJ2-7	CAISESSGIANEQYF	TGTGCCATCAGTGAGTCATCAGGGATTGCCAACGAGCAGTACTTC
-	TRBD2	TRBV7-9	TRBJ2-1	CASSLPGGAGNEQFF	TGTGCCAGCAGCTTACCCGGGGGGGCGGGTAATGAGCAGTTCTTC
-	-	TRBV4-1	TRBJ2-7	CASSHRGAREQYF	TGCGCCAGCAGCCATAGAGGGGCGCGGGAGCAGTACTTC
-	-	TRBV4-3	TRBJ1-2	CASSQVLGFGYTF	TGCGCCAGCAGCCAAGTATTAGGGTTTGGCTACACCTTC
-	TRBD2	TRBV7-9	TRBJ2-1	CASSPGLAGGFSYNEQFF	TGTGCCAGCAGCCCGGGACTAGCGGGGGGCTTTTCCTACAATGAGCAGTTCTTC
few	TRBD1	TRBV10-3	TRBJ1-5	CAIRQGADQPQHF	TGTGCCATCCGACAGGGGGCTGATCAGCCCCAGCATTTT
-	-	TRBV5-6	TRBJ2-2	CASSFGTGELFF	TGTGCCAGCAGCTTCGGAACCGGGGAGCTGTTTTTT
-	-	TRBV4-1	TRBJ1-1	CASREFQGNTEAFF	TGCGCCAGCAGAGAGTTCCAGGGGAACACTGAAGCTTTCTTT
few	TRBD1	TRBV7-9	TRBJ2-1	CASSYRGSYNEQFF	TGTGCCAGCAGCTACAGGGGCAGTTACAATGAGCAGTTCTTC
few	-	TRBV5-1	TRBJ1-1	CASSLETTMNTEAFF	TGCGCCAGCAGCTTGGAGACCACGATGAACACTGAAGCTTTCTTT
-	TRBD1	TRBV7-2	TRBJ2-3	CASSLGQGSSTDTQYF	TGTGCCAGCAGCTTAGGACAGGGGTCTAGCACAGATACGCAGTATTTT
few	-	TRBV27	TRBJ2-1	CASSFSPLYNEQFF	TGTGCCAGCAGTTTTTCCCCTCTCTACAATGAGCAGTTCTTC
-	-	TRBV6-5	TRBJ1-1	CASTPGWNTEAFF	TGTGCCAGCACCCCGGGGTGGAACACTGAAGCTTTCTTT
few	-	TRBV19	TRBJ2-7	CASSIDRGGEQYF	TGTGCCAGTAGTATAGACAGGGGAGGAGAGCAGTACTTC
-	-	TRBV25-1	TRBJ1-4	CASSVIWQGREKLFF	TGTGCCAGCAGTGTGATTTGGCAGGGAAGGGAAAAACTGTTTTTT
-	-	TRBV30	TRBJ2-7	CAWGYRVSPYEQYF	TGTGCCTGGGGGTACAGGGTGAGCCCCTACGAGCAGTACTTC
-	-	TRBV6-6	TRBJ2-5	CASSYGAGAQETQYF	TGTGCCAGCAGTTATGGGGCCGGGGCCCAAGAGACCCAGTACTTC
-	-	TRBV5-4	TRBJ2-1	CASSLVASRNEQFF	TGTGCCAGCAGCTTAGTCGCTTCGCGTAATGAGCAGTTCTTC
once	TRBD2	TRBV4-1	TRBJ2-7	CASSQVVLAGGGEQYF	TGCGCCAGCAGCCAAGTCGTGTTAGCGGGAGGAGGAGAGCAGTACTTC